A single T cell receptor beta chain is shown here with its context. Its matching antigen is unknown. The source of the sample is a study of cytomegalovirus exposure and HLA in healthy donors. Whole-study findings and limits: A later analysis found TCR association rates differed by HLA locus, highest for DRB1 and lowest for HLA-C. The analysis excluded some indistinguishable V segments, including TRBV6-2 and TRBV6-3. A missense DCLRE1C variant was associated with V- and J-gene trimming of TCR beta chains in a later analysis, and an independent cohort replicated the association. Earlier analysis found most TCR beta V segments productive about 90% or about 30% of the time.

Primers for the PCR totalled 60 Vbeta and 13 Jbeta. Using immunoSEQ multiplex PCR, the repertoire was profiled, and TCRdb retains in-frame clones only, with some absent. The profile shows 140,000 to 150,000 clones, roughly 80% of them singletons. The germline V gene has CDR1 MNHEY and CDR2 SVGAGI. CDR3 size: 15 residues. V was shortened by 2 bases and J by 5 bases, with 14 bases between the two germline ends. This rearrangement joins TRBV6-5 to TRBJ2-3; D is perhaps TRBD2 (6 bases). The sample was PBMCs. The receptor was derived from a male donor in good health and CMV-seronegative. CDR3 coding DNA: TGTGCCAGCAGTTACGACTTCTCCGGGGGAGATACGCAGTATTTT. Residues: CASSYDFSGGDTQYF.